This is a list of T cell receptor beta chains from one sample in a study of tumor-infiltrating lymphocytes in primary liver carcinoma. TCRdb itself ran the multiplex PCR reads through MiXCR, one entry per CDR3 protein. The sample includes fewer than 200,000 distinct CDR3 sequences, over 80% of them seen just once. Sequenced input: tumor tissue from primary liver carcinoma. These receptors came from a man aged 35 to 55 with primary liver carcinoma and hepatitis B virus infection. CDR3s include the opening cysteine and the closing phenylalanine or tryptophan. The D gene is left open where the match is weak. Not every row has a clone size; where given, it reads once, few, many or a size class.

>NA|12|TRBJ2-5|TRBV6-5|TRBD1
CASSSQGETQCF
TGTGCCAGCAGCTCCCAGGGGGAAACCCAGTGCTTC
>NA|12|TRBJ2-1|TRBV11-3|NA
CPSSLNANEQLF
TGTCCGAGCAGCTTAAATGCCAATGAGCAGCTCTTC
>NA|14|TRBJ2-7|TRBV4-3|NA
CANGPNTGPYEQYF
TGCGCCAACGGCCCAAATACAGGGCCCTACGAGCAGTACTTC
>once|14|TRBJ1-5|TRBV30|NA
CACSVNLRNQPQHF
TGTGCCTGCAGTGTAAACCTGCGCAATCAGCCCCAGCATTTT
>NA|16|TRBJ2-5|TRBV4-2|TRBD1
CTSSQDGTGDQETQYF
TGTACCAGCAGTCAAGACGGGACAGGGGACCAAGAGACCCAGTACTTC
>NA|14|TRBJ2-3|TRBV29-1|NA
CKVAAQGVTDTQYF
TGCAAAGTCGCGGCCCAGGGCGTCACAGATACGCAGTATTTT
>NA|11|TRBJ2-7|TRBV29-1|NA
CSVGRVYEQYF
TGCAGCGTTGGGCGAGTATACGAGCAGTACTTC
>many|14|TRBJ1-1|TRBV29-1|NA
CSVCPGAGNTEAFF
TGCAGCGTTTGCCCCGGAGCAGGGAACACTGAAGCTTTCTTT
>medium-sized|13|TRBJ2-5|TRBV12-3/TRBV12-4|NA
CASSLGDGETQYF
TGTGCCAGCAGTTTAGGGGATGGAGAGACCCAGTACTTC
>once|16|TRBJ2-5|TRBV4-1|NA
CASSQDFNPISEIQYF
TGCGCGAGCAGCCAAGATTTTAACCCGATCTCGGAGATCCAGTACTTC
>NA|14|TRBJ1-2|TRBV12-3/TRBV12-4|NA
CASIPSGTIYGYTF
TGTGCCAGCATCCCCTCGGGGACTATCTATGGCTACACCTTC
>NA|19|TRBJ2-3|TRBV11-1|NA
CTSSSGGSSVGARIDMQYF
TGTACCAGCAGCTCTGGGGGAAGCTCTGTTGGAGCCCGCATAGATATGCAGTATTTT
>NA|15|TRBJ1-1|TRBV4-1|NA
CASSHPERLSIEAFF
TGCGCCAGCAGCCACCCGGAGAGGTTGAGCATTGAGGCTTTCTTT
>NA|15|TRBJ1-4|TRBV4-1|NA
CASSQGPITDEKLFF
TGCGCCAGCAGCCAAGGACCCATAACTGATGAAAAACTGTTTTTT
>NA|13|TRBJ1-5|TRBV29-1|NA
CSAGGGLNQPQHF
TGCAGCGCCGGAGGGGGATTGAATCAACCCCAGCATTTT
>once|16|TRBJ1-1|TRBV4-2|NA
CASSPMVSGLSTEAFF
TGTGCCAGCAGCCCGATGGTCTCCGGACTGAGCACTGAAGCTTTCTTT
>NA|14|TRBJ2-7|TRBV11-3|NA
CASSLGVSNNEQYF
TGTGCTAGCAGCTTAGGCGTCTCGAATAATGAGCAGTACTTC
>NA|15|TRBJ2-5|TRBV29-1|TRBD1
CSVEPDRGRAEALYF
TGCAGCGTTGAACCGGACAGGGGGCGAGCAGAGGCCCTGTACTTC
>NA|14|TRBJ2-1|TRBV11-2|NA
CASTPDGGYNEHFF
TGTGCCAGTACCCCCGATGGCGGCTATAATGAGCATTTCTTC
>NA|16|TRBJ1-1|TRBV5-4|TRBD1
CVSSQIGTVMNTEAFF
TGTGTCAGTAGCCAAATTGGGACAGTGATGAACACTGAAGCTTTCTTT
>NA|14|TRBJ1-1|TRBV6-6|NA
CASRYDMGLHEAFF
TGTGCCAGCAGATATGACATGGGGCTTCATGAAGCTTTCTTT
>NA|16|TRBJ2-1|TRBV11-3|TRBD2
CDSNTGTSGLCNEQFF
TGTGACAGCAACACCGGGACTAGCGGGCTATGCAATGAGCAGTTCTTC
>NA|15|TRBJ1-1|TRBV29-1|NA
CIVATEWGMNTEAFF
TGCATCGTTGCGACAGAGTGGGGAATGAACACTGAAGCTTTCTTT
>NA|13|TRBJ2-3|TRBV28|NA
CASTEDSIRPQYF
TGTGCCAGCACCGAAGACAGTATCCGGCCCCAGTATTTT
>once|18|TRBJ2-2|TRBV10-3|TRBD1
CAISEQMTGGRWTGELFF
TGTGCCATCAGTGAGCAGATGACAGGGGGCCGATGGACCGGGGAGCTGTTTTTT
>NA|12|TRBJ2-3|TRBV10-3|NA
CAISDILDTQYF
TGTGCCATATCCGACATCCTAGATACGCAGTATTTT
>NA|15|TRBJ1-1|TRBV29-1|NA
CNVGSGWGMNTEAVF
TGCAACGTTGGATCCGGGTGGGGCATGAACACTGAAGCTGTCTTT
>NA|14|TRBJ1-1|TRBV29-1|NA
CSVGLGLMNAEAFF
TGCAGCGTTGGACTTGGCCTCATGAACGCTGAAGCTTTCTTT
>NA|15|TRBJ2-3|TRBV2|NA
CASMWLVGDTDTQYF
TGTGCCAGCATGTGGCTAGTGGGAGACACAGATACGCAGTATTTT
>NA|14|TRBJ1-1|TRBV10-3|TRBD1
CTIRPGQGNIEAFF
TGTACCATCAGACCTGGACAGGGTAACATTGAAGCTTTCTTT
>once|15|TRBJ2-3|TRBV12-3/TRBV12-4|TRBD2
CTSSLRGRVQETQYF
TGTACCAGCAGTTTGAGAGGGAGGGTACAAGAGACGCAGTATTTT
>NA|15|TRBJ2-5|TRBV6-4|TRBD2
CTSDRTSGTDETQYF
TGTACCAGTGACAGGACTAGCGGGACGGACGAGACCCAGTACTTC
>many|14|TRBJ1-5|TRBV5-6|TRBD1
CASSTQGGNQPQHF
TGTGCCAGCAGCACCCAGGGGGGAAATCAGCCCCAGCATTTT
>few|14|TRBJ1-2|TRBV6-1|NA
CANRPQIQSYSYTF
TGTGCCAACAGGCCACAGATCCAAAGCTATAGCTACACCTTC
>NA|16|TRBJ2-3|TRBV24-1|TRBD2
CATSGWGTTSTDTEYF
TGTGCCACCAGTGGGTGGGGAACGACTAGCACAGATACGGAGTATTTT
>NA|15|TRBJ2-6|TRBV12-3/TRBV12-4|NA
CASGDMNSGANVLTF
TGTGCCAGCGGGGATATGAATTCTGGGGCCAACGTCCTGACTTTC
>NA|14|TRBJ2-6|TRBV11-1|NA
CAISWNTGANVLTF
TGTGCCATCAGTTGGAACACTGGGGCCAACGTCCTGACTTTC
>NA|15|TRBJ2-1|TRBV6-2/TRBV6-3|NA
CGSSPGISFHNEQFF
TGTGGCAGCAGCCCTGGGATTAGCTTCCACAATGAGCAGTTCTTC
>NA|14|TRBJ1-1|TRBV6-1|NA
CASNYGHGGTEAFF
TGTGCCAGCAATTACGGACATGGAGGCACTGAAGCTTTCTTT
>once|14|TRBJ1-5|TRBV5-6|NA
CASSLRFDDQPQHF
TGTGCCAGCAGCTTGAGGTTCGACGATCAGCCCCAGCATTTT
>NA|15|TRBJ2-6|TRBV11-2|NA
CATQRPRSEANFLAF
TGTGCCACCCAGCGGCCGCGCTCTGAGGCCAACTTCCTGGCTTTC
>NA|14|TRBJ1-3|TRBV10-3|NA
CAIRSTDSGNTIYF
TGTGCCATCAGGTCCACAGACTCTGGAAACACCATATATTTT
>NA|16|TRBJ1-5|TRBV4-1|NA
CASSPVERVGNQSQHF
TGCGCCAGCAGCCCCGTTGAGAGGGTTGGCAATCAATCCCAGCATTTT
>NA|16|TRBJ1-2|TRBV11-2|NA
CASSLEEGRESLGYTF
TGTGCCAGCAGCTTAGAGGAAGGACGGGAGAGCCTGGGCTACACCTTC
>medium-sized|14|TRBJ2-5|TRBV10-3|TRBD1
CAISATGLGETQYF
TGTGCCATCAGTGCGACAGGGTTGGGAGAGACCCAGTACTTC
>many|13|TRBJ2-5|TRBV6-5|NA
CASREAGSETQYF
TGTGCCAGCAGAGAGGCGGGTTCAGAGACCCAGTACTTC
>NA|13|TRBJ1-1|TRBV6-6|TRBD1
CASSTGGTSRAFF
TGTGCCAGCAGCACAGGGGGGACTAGTAGAGCTTTCTTT
>NA|15|TRBJ1-5|TRBV4-1|NA
CTRSLIEGSNQPQHF
TGCACCAGAAGTCTCATAGAGGGGAGCAATCAGCCCCAGCATTTT
>NA|16|TRBJ1-2|TRBV12-3/TRBV12-4|TRBD1
CANSFLYRGRDYGYTF
TGTGCCAACAGTTTCCTCTACAGGGGGCGAGACTATGGCTACACCTTC
>NA|14|TRBJ1-1|TRBV7-2|NA
CTSSPTIGIEKAFF
TGTACCAGCAGCCCCACAATCGGGATAGAGAAAGCTTTCTTT
>many|14|TRBJ1-1|TRBV29-1|NA
CSALRLLGDTEAFF
TGCAGCGCCCTCAGACTGCTGGGGGACACTGAAGCTTTCTTT
>once|12|TRBJ1-1|TRBV10-3|NA
CAIRDGNIEAFF
TGTGCCATCAGAGATGGAAACATTGAAGCTTTCTTT
>NA|15|TRBJ1-1|TRBV29-1|NA
CSVTPGWGMNTEGLF
TGCAGCGTTACCCCGGGATGGGGAATGAACACTGAAGGTTTATTT
>NA|20|TRBJ2-3|TRBV7-8|NA
CASSLWVGSGMTVKINTQYF
TGTGCCAGCAGCTTATGGGTTGGATCCGGGATGACCGTAAAGATAAATACGCAGTATTTT
>once|15|TRBJ2-1|TRBV10-3|NA
CAIRRDLSSYDEQLF
TGTGCCATCAGACGTGACTTGAGCTCCTACGATGAGCAGTTATTC
>NA|15|TRBJ2-7|TRBV11-2|TRBD1
CASSLRWTGEYEHDF
TGTGCCAGCAGCTTACGATGGACAGGGGAATACGAGCACGACTTC